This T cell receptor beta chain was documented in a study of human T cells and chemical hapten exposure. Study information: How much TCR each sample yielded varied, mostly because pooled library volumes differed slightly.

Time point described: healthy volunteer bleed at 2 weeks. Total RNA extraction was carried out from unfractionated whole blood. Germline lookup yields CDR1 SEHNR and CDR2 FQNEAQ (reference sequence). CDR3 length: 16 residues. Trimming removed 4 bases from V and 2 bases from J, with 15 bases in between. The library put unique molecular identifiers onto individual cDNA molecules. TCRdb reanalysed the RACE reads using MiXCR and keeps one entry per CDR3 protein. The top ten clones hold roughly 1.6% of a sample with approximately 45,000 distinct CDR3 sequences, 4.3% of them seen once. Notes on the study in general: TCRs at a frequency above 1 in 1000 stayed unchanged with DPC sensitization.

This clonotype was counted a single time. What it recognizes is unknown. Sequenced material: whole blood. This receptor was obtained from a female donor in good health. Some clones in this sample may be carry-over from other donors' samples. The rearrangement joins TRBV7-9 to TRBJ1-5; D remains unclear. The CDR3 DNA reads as TGTGCCAGCAGCTCCCGGACCGATGGGGGCAATCAGCCCCAGCATTTT. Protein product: CASSSRTDGGNQPQHF. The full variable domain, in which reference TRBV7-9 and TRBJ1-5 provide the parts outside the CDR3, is DTGVSQNPRHKITKRGQNVTFRCDPISEHNRLYWYRQTLGQGPEFLTYFQNEAQLEKSRLLSDRFSAERPKGSFSTLEIQRTEQGDSAMYLCASSSRTDGGNQPQHFGDGTRLSIL.